This entry lists 27 T cell receptor beta chains sequenced from one sample in a study of T cells after yellow fever vaccination. TCRdb reanalysed the 5' RACE reads using MiXCR and keeps one entry per CDR3 protein. The sample yields hundreds of thousands of distinct CDR3 sequences, roughly 12% seen once. The material sequenced was PBMCs, taken on the day of the yellow fever booster vaccination. The receptors here all came from a man aged 25 to 40 who received the YFV17D yellow fever vaccine.

In its sample, this clonotype was seen a few times. This likely comes from a read error, as the CDR3 has no conserved phenylalanine or tryptophan at its end. The limits of the CDR3 on the DNA are not certain, so only TCRdb's listed CDR3 is given. The rearrangement uses TRBV7-9 and TRBJ2-1; TRBD1, the D gene given by the table, was not confirmed from the DNA. Inclusive of both ends, the CDR3 amounts to 15 amino acids. CDR1 and CDR2 (germline): SEHNR, FQNEAQ (reference sequence). The CDR3 here is CASSLDVVGGASNSL.

The genes are TRBV7-2 and TRBJ2-2; no clear D gene. Germline loops: CDR1 SGHTA, CDR2 FQGNSA. V lost 2 bases and J lost 8, with 12 bases in between. This CDR3 contains 14 residues. The CDR3 reads CASSLTTIAGELFF. CDR3 nucleotide sequence: TGTGCCAGCAGCTTAACTACCATCGCGGGGGAGCTGTTTTTT.

The table lists this clonotype with many counts. The chain links TRBV5-1 to TRBJ2-3; 10 bases are a match to TRBD2. CDR1 SGHRS and CDR2 YFSETQ come from the germline V gene. The CDR3 is made up of 15 amino acids. V lost 0 bases and J lost 6; bases outside the gene matches: 4. The DNA for the CDR3 is TGCGCCAGCAGCTTGGCAGCGGGAGGGCCGGATACGCAGTATTTT. Translated: CASSLAAGGPDTQYF.

Only a few counts were recorded for this clonotype. The chain carries TRBV30 and TRBJ2-2; 14 bases line up with TRBD2. The trim removed 1 base at V and 6 bases at J, leaving 1 base unmatched. In germline, CDR1 is GTSNPN, CDR2 SVGIG (reference sequence). The CDR3 runs 15 residues. The CDR3 DNA reads as TGTGCCTGGAGTGCGGGACTAGCGGGAGCCGGGGAGCTGTTTTTT. Protein product: CAWSAGLAGAGELFF.

This clonotype was found a few times. The gene calls are TRBV4-3 and TRBJ2-2; 9 bases match TRBD1. The CDR3 consists of 19 residues. J lost 0 bases, V lost 4 bases, and 12 bases had no gene match. CDR1 and CDR2 from the germline V gene are LGHNA and YSLEER. The CDR3 DNA follows: TGCGCCAGCAGCCTCGCAAAATCCGGGACAGGGACGAACACCGGGGAGCTGTTTTTT. Amino acids: CASSLAKSGTGTNTGELFF.

This chain joins TRBV5-1 and TRBJ2-1; D assignment may be TRBD1 or TRBD2 (6 bases each). V dropped 0 bases and J dropped 3 bases, with 13 bases sitting between them. Germline V gene data show CDR1 as SGHRS and CDR2 as YFSETQ. The CDR3 is made up of 16 amino acids. CDR3 protein: CASSLVGGGGYNEQFF. The CDR3 coding sequence is TGCGCCAGCAGCTTGGTAGGGGGAGGAGGCTACAATGAGCAGTTCTTC.

This clonotype was detected many times. The chain uses TRBV20-1 and TRBJ2-7; the match to TRBD2 covers 11 bases. Germline assignment: CDR1 DFQATT and CDR2 SNEGSKA (reference sequence). The CDR3 is 12 residues long. Trimming at V came to 6 bases and at J to 7 bases, leaving 5 bases not matched to a gene. The CDR3, as DNA: TGCAGTGCCGTAGCGGGAGGGATTGAGCAGTACTTC. Its translation is CSAVAGGIEQYF.

The rearrangement links TRBV20-1 to TRBJ2-7; 9 positions agree with TRBD1. The CDR3 runs 15 residues. The germline V gene encodes CDR1 DFQATT and CDR2 SNEGSKA (reference sequence). Unmatched junction bases numbered 10, after V lost 0 bases and J lost 7 bases. This chain's CDR3 is CSARDATGGMREQYF. The CDR3 bases are TGCAGTGCTAGAGATGCCACAGGGGGCATGAGGGAGCAGTACTTC.

There are a few counts of this clonotype. One end of the junction is discordant with germline, which a read error may explain. The CDR3 nucleotides are TGTGCTAGCAGCCCTCGAGGTTGGGATGAGCAGTTCTTC. As protein: CASSPRGWDEQFF. This sequence joins TRBV7-7 and TRBJ2-1; D gene unclear. CDR3 length: 13 residues. Germline CDR1 and CDR2: SSHAT and FNYEAQ (reference sequence).

This clonotype was observed a handful of times. The chain carries TRBV20-1 and TRBJ2-7, with TRBD2 identical over 13 bases. With 7 bases clipped from V and 6 bases from J, the junction kept 3 bases outside the gene matches. The CDR3 spans 12 residues. Germline assignment: CDR1 DFQATT and CDR2 SNEGSKA (reference sequence). CDR3 bases: TGCAGTGGGACTAGCGGGAGAGGCGAGCAGTACTTC. It specifies CSGTSGRGEQYF.

This clonotype has just a few counts. One end of the junction is discordant with germline, which a read error may explain. V gene TRBV12-3 or TRBV12-4 combines with J gene TRBJ2-3; TRBD2 agrees at 12 bases. This CDR3 has 17 amino acids. The CDR3 DNA follows: TGTGCCAGCAGTTTAGCAGTGACTAGCGGGAGCAGAGATACGCAGTATTTT. Translated: CASSLAVTSGSRDTQYF.

J is TRBJ2-3 and V is TRBV7-2, with 8 bases identical to TRBD2. This CDR3 is built from 17 residues. The V gene's germline CDR1 is SGHTA and CDR2 FQGNSA. Trimming cost V 5 bases and J 0 bases; bases outside gene matches: 10. The CDR3 region has the DNA TGTGCCAGCAGCAGTCAGGGTAGCGGGACTAGCACAGATACGCAGTATTTT. Protein product: CASSSQGSGTSTDTQYF.

V usage is TRBV20-1 and J usage is TRBJ2-5; D is ambiguous. Germline V gene lookup returns CDR1 DFQATT and CDR2 SNEGSKA (reference sequence). This CDR3 is 11 amino acids long. The V and J ends lost 6 bases and 5 bases respectively, with 10 bases between them. The CDR3 DNA follows: TGCAGTGCCCCCCAAGTTGAGACCCAGTACTTC. The encoded protein is CSAPQVETQYF.

This clonotype was found a few times. The V call is TRBV5-1, the J call TRBJ1-6; D gene unclear. With 1 base removed from V and 6 bases from J, the gap between germline ends came to 8 bases. Germline CDR1 reads SGHRS; CDR2 reads YFSETQ. The CDR3 is 14 residues long. The CDR3 nucleotides are TGCGCCAGCAGCTTGCCAAATTCTAATTCACCCCTCCACTTT. As protein: CASSLPNSNSPLHF.

This chain connects TRBV29-1 to TRBJ1-1; D remains ambiguous. In germline, CDR1 is SQVTM, CDR2 ANQGSEA. The CDR3 spans 12 residues. The germline V and J ends were trimmed by 6 bases and 5 bases, with 13 bases remaining between them. The CDR3 DNA sequence: TGCAGCGTACTTAGCTGGGGTACTGAAGCTTTCTTT. Amino acids: CSVLSWGTEAFF.

The V and J genes are TRBV12-3 or TRBV12-4 and TRBJ2-2, with 14 bases matching TRBD2. The CDR3 contains 19 residues. The trim removed 4 bases at V and 0 bases at J, leaving 7 bases unmatched. The CDR3 protein is CASSSGTSGSGSNTGELFF. The CDR3 nucleotides are TGTGCCAGCAGTTCCGGGACTAGCGGGAGTGGGTCGAACACCGGGGAGCTGTTTTTT.

This clonotype was observed a few times. The chain has TRBV6-2 or TRBV6-3 and TRBJ2-3; no definite D call. With 0 bases removed from V and 6 bases from J, the gap between germline ends came to 10 bases. The CDR3 is 14 amino acids. The germline CDR1 and CDR2 sequences are MNHEY and SVGEGT. The chain's CDR3 is CASSYSYGMDTQYF. CDR3 nucleotide sequence: TGTGCCAGCAGTTACTCGTATGGGATGGATACGCAGTATTTT.

This chain uses TRBV20-1 with TRBJ1-5; 8 bases fit TRBD1. Unmatched junction bases numbered 6, after V lost 6 bases and J lost 5 bases. The CDR3 spans 13 residues. The germline gives CDR1 DFQATT, CDR2 SNEGSKA (reference sequence). CDR3 residues: CSALDRAYQPQHF. Here the CDR3 DNA reads TGCAGTGCCCTGGACAGGGCCTATCAGCCCCAGCATTTT.

This sequence joins TRBV20-1 and TRBJ2-2; D is unresolved. V lost 3 bases and J lost 1, with 9 bases in between. The CDR3 spans 14 residues. Germline CDR1 reads DFQATT; CDR2 reads SNEGSKA (reference sequence). The CDR3 sequence: CSASNSRNTGELFF. For the CDR3, the DNA is TGCAGTGCTAGTAATTCGCGGAACACCGGGGAGCTGTTTTTT.

This clonotype was seen only a few times. V usage is TRBV20-1 and J usage is TRBJ1-2; 8 bases align to TRBD1. V dropped 4 bases and J dropped 4; count of bases not matched to a gene: 11. The CDR3 spans 15 residues. CDR1 and CDR2 from the germline V gene are DFQATT and SNEGSKA (reference sequence). The CDR3 DNA reads TGCAGTGCTACTCTAGGACAGGGTAAAGTCTATGGCTACACCTTC. Its translation: CSATLGQGKVYGYTF.

The V and J genes are TRBV24-1 and TRBJ2-1; 8 nucleotides agree with TRBD2. The CDR3 runs to 14 residues. Per the germline V gene, CDR1 is KGHDR and CDR2 is SFDVKD. V shed 10 bases, J shed 7 bases, and the junction held 11 bases outside the gene matches. In nucleotides, the CDR3 is TGTGCCACAGCGGGAGTTTTAGGGGGGAATGAGCAGTTCTTC. Translating it yields CATAGVLGGNEQFF.

This clonotype was seen a few times. This CDR3 is CASSYQGRGNTEAFF. The CDR3 region has the DNA TGTGCCAGCAGTTACCAGGGCAGGGGGAACACTGAAGCTTTCTTT. The J gene is TRBJ1-1, the V gene TRBV6-5; TRBD1 is a possible D gene (6 bases). The CDR3 covers 15 residues. Germline CDR1 and CDR2: MNHEY and SVGAGI. Trimming took 2 bases from V and 1 from J, leaving 11 bases between them.

The rearrangement joins TRBV7-2 to TRBJ2-1; D possibly corresponds to TRBD2 (7 bases). V lost 4 bases to trimming and J lost 4 bases, with 20 bases between them. The CDR3 totals 17 residues. The germline V gene encodes CDR1 SGHTA and CDR2 FQGNSA. The CDR3 DNA sequence: TGTGCCAGCAGCTCCCCCGAAGGGGGGGCGCGTTACAATGAGCAGTTCTTC. Amino acids: CASSSPEGGARYNEQFF. Variable domain in full (rest from reference TRBV7-2 and TRBJ2-1): GAGVSQSPSNKVTEKGKDVELRCDPISGHTALYWYRQSLGQGLEFLIYFQGNSAPDKSGLPSDRFSAERTGGSVSTLTIQRTQQEDSAVYLCASSSPEGGARYNEQFFGPGTRLTVL.

The count of this clonotype is one. The chain couples TRBV12-3 or TRBV12-4 to TRBJ2-1; possible D gene TRBD2, 5 bases. This CDR3 contains 13 residues. V gave up 7 bases and J gave up 5 bases, with 12 bases separating them. CDR3 amino acids: CASKATGNNEQFF. CDR3 DNA sequence: TGTGCCAGCAAGGCGACGGGAAACAATGAGCAGTTCTTC.

This clonotype has a handful of counts. The chain links TRBV7-2 to TRBJ2-7; D not resolved. The CDR3 runs to 12 residues. V dropped 5 bases and J dropped 3 bases, with 8 bases sitting between them. Germline V gene sequence: CDR1 SGHTA, CDR2 FQGNSA. The CDR3 here is CASSPNDYEQYF. DNA for the CDR3: TGTGCCAGCAGCCCCAATGACTACGAGCAGTACTTC.

This clonotype was found a few times. The chain has TRBV6-2 or TRBV6-3 and TRBJ2-4; D gene uncertain. The CDR3 is 17 amino acids. Deletions cut 2 bases from V and 0 bases from J, with 14 bases between. Per the germline V gene, CDR1 is MNHEY and CDR2 is SVGEGT. CDR3 residues: CASSYAARKLAKNIQYF. CDR3 coding DNA: TGTGCCAGCAGTTACGCGGCGCGGAAACTAGCCAAAAACATTCAGTACTTC.

This clonotype has a count of ten or more. This chain links TRBV29-1 with TRBJ2-3, with 9 bases fitting TRBD1. CDR3 size: 15 residues. CDR1 is SQVTM, CDR2 ANQGSEA, per germline. V was clipped by 7 bases and J by 1 base; unmatched bases: 9. DNA for the CDR3: TGCAGCGCCTACGGACAGGGGACGGGCACAGATACGCAGTATTTT. The encoded protein is CSAYGQGTGTDTQYF.